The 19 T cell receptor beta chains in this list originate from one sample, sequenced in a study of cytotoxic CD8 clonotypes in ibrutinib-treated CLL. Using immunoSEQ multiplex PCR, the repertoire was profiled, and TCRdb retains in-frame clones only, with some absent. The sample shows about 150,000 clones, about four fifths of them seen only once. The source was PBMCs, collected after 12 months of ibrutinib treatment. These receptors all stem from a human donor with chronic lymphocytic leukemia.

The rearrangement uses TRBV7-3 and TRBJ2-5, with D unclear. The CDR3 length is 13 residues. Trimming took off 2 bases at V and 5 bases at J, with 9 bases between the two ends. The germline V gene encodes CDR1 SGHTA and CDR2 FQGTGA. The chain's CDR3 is CASSLSVGETQYF. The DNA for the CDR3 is TGTGCCAGCAGCTTATCGGTTGGGGAGACCCAGTACTTC.

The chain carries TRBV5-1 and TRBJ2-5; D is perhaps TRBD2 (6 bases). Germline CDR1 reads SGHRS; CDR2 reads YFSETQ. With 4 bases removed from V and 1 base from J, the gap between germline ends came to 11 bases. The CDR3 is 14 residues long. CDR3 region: CASSRRDLQETQYF. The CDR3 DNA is TGCGCCAGCAGCCGGAGGGATCTCCAAGAGACCCAGTACTTC.

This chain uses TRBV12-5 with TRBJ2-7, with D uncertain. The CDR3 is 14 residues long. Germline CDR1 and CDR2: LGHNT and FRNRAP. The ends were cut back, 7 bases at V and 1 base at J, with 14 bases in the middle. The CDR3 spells CASAPTIGSYEQYF. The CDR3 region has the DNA TGTGCTAGTGCCCCAACCATAGGGTCCTACGAGCAGTACTTC.

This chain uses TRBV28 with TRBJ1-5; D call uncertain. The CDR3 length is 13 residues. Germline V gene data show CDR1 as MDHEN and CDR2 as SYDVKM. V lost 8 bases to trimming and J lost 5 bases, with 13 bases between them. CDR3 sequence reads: CASEYSSDQPQHF. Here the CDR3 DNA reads TGTGCCAGCGAGTATTCTTCGGATCAGCCCCAGCATTTT.

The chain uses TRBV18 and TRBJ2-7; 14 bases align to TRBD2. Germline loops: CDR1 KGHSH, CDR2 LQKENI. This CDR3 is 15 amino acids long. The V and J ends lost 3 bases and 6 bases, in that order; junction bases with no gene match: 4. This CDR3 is CASSPSGTSGSEQYF. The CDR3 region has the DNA TGTGCCAGCTCACCCTCCGGGACTAGCGGGAGCGAGCAGTACTTC.

CDR3 loop: CASRLAGGPQDTQYF. CDR3 nucleotides: TGTGCCAGCAGATTAGCGGGAGGGCCTCAAGATACGCAGTATTTT. This chain joins TRBV2 and TRBJ2-3; 11 nucleotides align to TRBD2. The V gene end was trimmed by 6 bases and the J gene end by 5 bases; junction bases not matched to a gene: 7. CDR1 SNHLY and CDR2 FYNNEI come from the germline V gene. This CDR3 region has 15 residues.

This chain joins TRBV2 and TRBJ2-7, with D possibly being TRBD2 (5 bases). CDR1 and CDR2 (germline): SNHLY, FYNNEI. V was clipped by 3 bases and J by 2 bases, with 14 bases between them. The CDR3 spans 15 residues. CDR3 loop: CASSDGSALTYEQYF. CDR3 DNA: TGTGCCAGCAGTGACGGTAGCGCTTTAACCTACGAGCAGTACTTC.

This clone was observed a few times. CDR3 sequence reads: CASNPTGGPGYGYTF. The CDR3 bases are TGCGCCAGCAACCCCACTGGAGGGCCGGGCTATGGCTACACCTTC. The chain combines TRBV5-1 with TRBJ1-2, with D unresolved. The CDR3 is 15 amino acids. V lost 6 bases, J lost 4 bases, and 19 bases lay in between. Germline-derived CDR1 and CDR2 are SGHRS and YFSETQ.

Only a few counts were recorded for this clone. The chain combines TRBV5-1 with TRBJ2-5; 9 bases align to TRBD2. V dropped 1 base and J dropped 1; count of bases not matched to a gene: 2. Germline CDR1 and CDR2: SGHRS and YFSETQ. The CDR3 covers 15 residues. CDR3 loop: CASSLRAGGQETQYF. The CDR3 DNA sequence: TGCGCCAGCAGCTTGAGAGCGGGAGGCCAAGAGACCCAGTACTTC.

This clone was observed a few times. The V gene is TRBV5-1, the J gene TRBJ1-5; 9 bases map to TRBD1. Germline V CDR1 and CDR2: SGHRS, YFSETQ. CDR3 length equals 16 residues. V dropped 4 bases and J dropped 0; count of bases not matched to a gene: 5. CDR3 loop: CASSQGTGHSNQPQHF. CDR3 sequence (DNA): TGCGCCAGCAGCCAAGGGACAGGGCATAGCAATCAGCCCCAGCATTTT.

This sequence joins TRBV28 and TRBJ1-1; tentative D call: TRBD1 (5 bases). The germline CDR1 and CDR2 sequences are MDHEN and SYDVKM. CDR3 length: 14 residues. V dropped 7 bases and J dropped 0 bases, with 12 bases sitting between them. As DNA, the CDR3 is TGTGCCAGCACCATAAGAGGGGTGAACACTGAAGCTTTCTTT. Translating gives CASTIRGVNTEAFF.

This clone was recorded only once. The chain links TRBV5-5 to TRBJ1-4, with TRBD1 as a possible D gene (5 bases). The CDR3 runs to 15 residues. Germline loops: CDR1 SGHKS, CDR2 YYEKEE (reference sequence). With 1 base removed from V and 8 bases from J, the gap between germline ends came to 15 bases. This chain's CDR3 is CASSLMVGAGEKLFF. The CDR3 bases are TGTGCCAGCAGCTTGATGGTAGGGGCGGGAGAAAAACTGTTTTTT. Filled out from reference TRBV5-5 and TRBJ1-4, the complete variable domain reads DAGVTQSPTHLIKTRGQQVTLRCSPISGHKSVSWYQQVLGQGPQFIFQYYEKEERGRGNFPDRFSARQFPNYSSELNVNALLLGDSALYLCASSLMVGAGEKLFFGSGTQLSVL.

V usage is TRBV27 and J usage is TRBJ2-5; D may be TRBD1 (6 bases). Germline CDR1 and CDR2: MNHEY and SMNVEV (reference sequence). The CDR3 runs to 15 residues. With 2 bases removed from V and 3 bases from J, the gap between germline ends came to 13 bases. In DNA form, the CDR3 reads TGTGCCAGCAGTTTAACCTACAGGGTCGAAGAGACCCAGTACTTC. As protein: CASSLTYRVEETQYF.

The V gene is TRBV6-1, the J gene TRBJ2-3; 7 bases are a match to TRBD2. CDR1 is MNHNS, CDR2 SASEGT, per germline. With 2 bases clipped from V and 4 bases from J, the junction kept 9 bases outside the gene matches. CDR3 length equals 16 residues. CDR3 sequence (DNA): TGTGCCAGCAGTGAACGGGGACTACCACAGCCAGATACGCAGTATTTT. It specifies CASSERGLPQPDTQYF.

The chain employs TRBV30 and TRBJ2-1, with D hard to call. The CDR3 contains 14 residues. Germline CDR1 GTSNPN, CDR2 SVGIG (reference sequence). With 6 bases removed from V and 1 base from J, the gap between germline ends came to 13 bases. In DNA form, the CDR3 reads TGTGCCTGTTCTTCCCGGAGATCCTACAATGAGCAGTTCTTC. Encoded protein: CACSSRRSYNEQFF.

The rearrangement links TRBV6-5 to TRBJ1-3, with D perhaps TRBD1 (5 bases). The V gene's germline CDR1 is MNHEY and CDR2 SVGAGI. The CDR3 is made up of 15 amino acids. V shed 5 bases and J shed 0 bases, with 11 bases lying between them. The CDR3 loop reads CASSRPTDSGNTIYF. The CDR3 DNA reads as TGTGCCAGCAGTCGGCCGACAGACTCTGGAAACACCATATATTTT.

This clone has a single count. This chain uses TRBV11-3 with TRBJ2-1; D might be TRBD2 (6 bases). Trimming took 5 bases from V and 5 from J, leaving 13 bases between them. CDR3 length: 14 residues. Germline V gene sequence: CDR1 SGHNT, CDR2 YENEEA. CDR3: CASSTEGLHNEQFF. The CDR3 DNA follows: TGTGCCAGCAGCACTGAGGGACTGCACAATGAGCAGTTCTTC.

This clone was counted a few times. The CDR3 DNA sequence: TGTGGGACTCTCTACCTCAACTATGGCTACACCTTC. It specifies CGTLYLNYGYTF. The chain has TRBV28 and TRBJ1-2, with D hard to call. The CDR3 contains 12 residues. The germline V gene encodes CDR1 MDHEN and CDR2 SYDVKM.

The CDR3 DNA reads as TGTGCCAGCAGCAGGAATACCGGGGAGCTGTTTTTT. It codes for CASSRNTGELFF. This chain uses TRBV6-5 with TRBJ2-2, with D unclear. This CDR3 comprises 12 residues. In germline, CDR1 is MNHEY, CDR2 SVGAGI. V gave up 6 bases and J gave up 5 bases, with 7 bases separating them.